This T cell receptor (beta chain) is drawn from a study of human T cells and chemical hapten exposure. Study overall: It was small differences in pooled library volume that mainly caused per-sample TCR yields to vary.

Total RNA was isolated from unfractionated whole blood. Trimming stripped 2 bases from V and 3 bases from J, with 10 bases between. In germline, CDR1 is SNHLY, CDR2 FYNNEI. The CDR3 sequence is 15 residues long. The library attached unique molecular identifiers to individual cDNA molecules. Source study methods: About 97,000 TCRs per sample was the median, with a range of about 20,000 to 690,600. TCRdb itself ran the 5' RACE reads through MiXCR, one entry per CDR3 protein. The V and J calls here are based on TCRdb, not the publication. The sample comprises 81,000 or so distinct CDR3 sequences, 7.7% of which are singletons, and under 3% rests with the top ten. There are many counts of this clonotype.

The rearrangement uses TRBV2 and TRBJ2-2; D possibly corresponds to TRBD2 (6 bases). This receptor was obtained from a male donor in good health. The CDR3 loop is CASSERRRDTGELFF. DNA of the CDR3: TGTGCCAGCAGTGAACGCAGGAGGGACACCGGGGAGCTGTTTTTT.